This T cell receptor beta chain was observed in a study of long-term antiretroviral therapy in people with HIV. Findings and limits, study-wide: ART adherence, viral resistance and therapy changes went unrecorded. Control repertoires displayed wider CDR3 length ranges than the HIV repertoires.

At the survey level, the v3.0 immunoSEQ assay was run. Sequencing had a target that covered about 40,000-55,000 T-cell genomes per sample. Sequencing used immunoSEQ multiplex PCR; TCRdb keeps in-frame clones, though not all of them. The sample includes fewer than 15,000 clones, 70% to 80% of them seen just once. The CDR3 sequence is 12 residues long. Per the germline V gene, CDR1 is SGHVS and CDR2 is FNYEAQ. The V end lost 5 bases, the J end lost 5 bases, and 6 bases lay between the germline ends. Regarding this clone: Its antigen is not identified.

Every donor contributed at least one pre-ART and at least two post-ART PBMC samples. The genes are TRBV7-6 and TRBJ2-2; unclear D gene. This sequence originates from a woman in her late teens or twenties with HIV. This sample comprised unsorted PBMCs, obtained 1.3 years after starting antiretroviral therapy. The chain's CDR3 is CASSPTTGELFF. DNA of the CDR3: TGTGCCAGCAGCCCTACTACCGGGGAGCTGTTTTTT.